These 29 T cell receptor beta chains came from one sample sequenced in a study of cytotoxic CD8 clonotypes in ibrutinib-treated CLL. Using immunoSEQ multiplex PCR, the repertoire was profiled, and TCRdb retains in-frame clones only, with some absent. The sample has 130,000 to 150,000 clones; approximately 81% are singletons. Material: PBMCs, obtained after 12 months of ibrutinib treatment. The receptor set was obtained from a human donor with chronic lymphocytic leukemia.

The chain links TRBV9 to TRBJ1-1, with D possibly TRBD1 on 6 matching bases. Per germline, CDR1 SGDLS and CDR2 YYNGEE. CDR3 length: 14 amino acids. Deletions cut 2 bases from V and 1 base from J, with 9 bases between. In DNA, the CDR3 is TGTGCCAGCAGCGTGACAGGAGCGAACACTGAAGCTTTCTTT. Translating gives CASSVTGANTEAFF.

The rearrangement uses TRBV7-2 and TRBJ2-7; possibly TRBD2 for D (5 bases). The CDR3 is made up of 14 amino acids. V was pared by 5 bases and J by 4 bases, with 15 bases between. The germline CDR1 and CDR2 sequences are SGHTA and FQGNSA. CDR3 nucleotide sequence: TGTGCCAGCAGCGCGCGGGTCGCGCCGTACGAGCAGTACTTC. Its protein is CASSARVAPYEQYF. Full variable domain (missing parts from reference TRBV7-2 and TRBJ2-7): GAGVSQSPSNKVTEKGKDVELRCDPISGHTALYWYRQSLGQGLEFLIYFQGNSAPDKSGLPSDRFSAERTGGSVSTLTIQRTQQEDSAVYLCASSARVAPYEQYFGPGTRLTVT.

This sequence joins TRBV6-5 and TRBJ2-7; tentatively, D is TRBD2 (5 bases). The V end was cut by 2 bases, the J end by 7 bases, with 12 bases between. Germline loops: CDR1 MNHEY, CDR2 SVGAGI. This CDR3 has 13 amino acids. The CDR3 sequence: CASSYPGRREQYF. The CDR3 region has the DNA TGTGCCAGCAGTTACCCGGGTAGGAGGGAGCAGTACTTC.

This clone is a singleton in its sample. The gene calls are TRBV11-2 and TRBJ1-4; tentative D call: TRBD1 (5 bases). Trimming shortened V by 4 bases and J by 0 bases, and 9 bases separated the two germline ends. This CDR3 is 15 amino acids long. Germline-derived CDR1 and CDR2 are SGHAT and FQNNGV. The CDR3 nucleotides are TGTGCCAGCAGCTACGACAGTGCAACTAATGAAAAACTGTTTTTT. Translation gives CASSYDSATNEKLFF.

The chain employs TRBV18 and TRBJ2-7; the D gene could be TRBD1 or TRBD2 (5 bases each). Trimming removed 3 bases from V and 4 bases from J, with 25 bases in between. Germline loops: CDR1 KGHSH, CDR2 LQKENI. The CDR3 loop spans 18 amino acids. CDR3 in DNA: TGTGCCAGCTCACCTCAGTCGCCGCGGATATCGGGACCTTACGAGCAGTACTTC. It translates to CASSPQSPRISGPYEQYF.

The J gene is TRBJ1-1, the V gene TRBV25-1; D may be TRBD1 (6 bases). Germline values: CDR1 MGHDK, CDR2 SYGVNS. This CDR3 is built from 15 residues. Between the trimmed V and J ends, which lost 3 bases and 2 bases, there was a span of 13 bases. CDR3 nucleotide sequence: TGTGCCAGCAGTGACAAAGGGGGGGCTAACACTGAAGCTTTCTTT. It yields the protein CASSDKGGANTEAFF. Full variable domain (remainder filled in from reference TRBV25-1 and TRBJ1-1): EADIYQTPRYLVIGTGKKITLECSQTMGHDKMYWYQQDPGMELHLIHYSYGVNSTEKGDLSSESTVSRIRTEHFPLTLESARPSHTSQYLCASSDKGGANTEAFFGQGTRLTVV.

The chain is built from TRBV5-8 and TRBJ2-7; 7 positions agree with TRBD1. Losses at the gene ends were 6 bases for V and 2 bases for J; bases not matched to a gene: 11. CDR3 length: 15 amino acids. Germline lookup yields CDR1 SGHTS and CDR2 YDEGEE. DNA for the CDR3: TGTGCCAGCATAAAAGGGACAGTTCCTACCTACGAGCAGTACTTC. Protein sequence: CASIKGTVPTYEQYF.

V is TRBV10-3 and J is TRBJ2-7; 7 bases are shared with TRBD1. Germline CDR1 ENHRY, CDR2 SYGVKD. V shed 10 bases, J shed 4 bases, and the junction held 13 bases outside the gene matches. The CDR3 totals 14 residues. CDR3 sequence (DNA): TGTGCCAGTTCCCCTTCAGGGGGAGCTTACGAGCAGTACTTC. Its translation is CASSPSGGAYEQYF.

The V and J genes are TRBV7-8 and TRBJ2-7; tentatively, D is TRBD2 (5 bases). This CDR3 comprises 16 residues. V lost 3 bases, J lost 1 base, and 16 bases lay in between. Germline V gives CDR1 SGHVS, CDR2 FQNEAQ. CDR3 loop: CASSLRIGEGSYEQYF. CDR3 in DNA: TGTGCCAGCAGCTTGAGAATAGGAGAGGGTTCCTACGAGCAGTACTTC.

The chain carries TRBV5-1 and TRBJ2-3, with a weak D call TRBD2 (6 bases). Germline V gene lookup returns CDR1 SGHRS and CDR2 YFSETQ. V gave up 4 bases and J gave up 4 bases, with 13 bases separating them. The CDR3 length is 14 residues. The CDR3 sequence is CASSTRSSADTQYF. The CDR3 DNA reads TGCGCCAGCAGCACGCGTTCTAGCGCAGATACGCAGTATTTT.

The genes are TRBV11-3 and TRBJ2-3, with 9 positions matching TRBD1. The CDR3 is made up of 15 amino acids. Germline-derived CDR1 and CDR2 are SGHNT and YENEEA. Trimming took 6 bases from V and 2 from J; bases not matched to a gene: 6. Here the CDR3 DNA reads TGTGCCAGCAGTCGTGGACAGGGGAACACAGATACGCAGTATTTT. This gives the protein CASSRGQGNTDTQYF.

The genes are TRBV9 and TRBJ2-3; 10 bases match TRBD2. After removal of 0 bases from V and 4 bases from J, the junction contained 5 bases not matched to a gene. This CDR3 contains 16 residues. Germline V gives CDR1 SGDLS, CDR2 YYNGEE. Written as DNA, the CDR3 is TGTGCCAGCAGCGTAGGAGCGGGAGGGCCCTCAGATACGCAGTATTTT. This codes for CASSVGAGGPSDTQYF.

The rearrangement links TRBV7-2 to TRBJ2-3; possibly TRBD1 for D (5 bases). There are 15 residues in the CDR3. CDR1 SGHTA and CDR2 FQGNSA come from the germline V gene. V lost 1 base to trimming and J lost 0 bases, with 8 bases between them. As DNA, the CDR3 is TGTGCCAGCAGCTTAGGGCCAGGGAGCACAGATACGCAGTATTTT. This sequence encodes CASSLGPGSTDTQYF. Combining the CDR3 with reference TRBV7-2 and TRBJ2-3 gives the whole variable domain GAGVSQSPSNKVTEKGKDVELRCDPISGHTALYWYRQSLGQGLEFLIYFQGNSAPDKSGLPSDRFSAERTGGSVSTLTIQRTQQEDSAVYLCASSLGPGSTDTQYFGPGTRLTVL.

This sequence joins TRBV9 and TRBJ2-3; no definite D call. V lost 6 bases and J lost 6, with 11 bases in between. CDR1 and CDR2 from the germline V gene are SGDLS and YYNGEE. CDR3 size: 12 residues. The CDR3 reads CASTALGDTQYF. CDR3 nucleotides: TGTGCCAGCACCGCCCTAGGTGATACGCAGTATTTT.

This clone came up a few times. The chain uses TRBV6-4 and TRBJ1-2; 8 bases agree with TRBD1. The germline gives CDR1 MRHNA, CDR2 SNTAGT. This CDR3 is 17 amino acids long. With 5 bases clipped from V and 5 bases from J, the junction kept 16 bases outside the gene matches. The CDR3 nucleotides are TGTGCCAGCAGTAAAGAGGGACAGGTCGGCTTTGGATATGGCTACACCTTC. Its translation: CASSKEGQVGFGYGYTF.

The V call is TRBV20-1, the J call TRBJ2-7; no firm D call. This CDR3 comprises 11 residues. Trimming shortened V by 3 bases and J by 6 bases, and 9 bases separated the two germline ends. Looked up from germline, CDR1 is DFQATT and CDR2 is SNEGSKA (reference sequence). DNA of the CDR3: TGCAGTGCTAGGCGTAGGTCCGAGCAGTACTTC. This encodes CSARRRSEQYF.

A few counts support this clone. The J gene is TRBJ2-7, the V gene TRBV5-1; possibly TRBD2 for D (6 bases). The germline gives CDR1 SGHRS, CDR2 YFSETQ. Trimming pared 0 bases from V and 3 bases from J, leaving 10 bases between. This CDR3 is 14 amino acids long. CDR3 nucleotides: TGCGCCAGCAGCTTGGGACTAGAAATCTACGAGCAGTACTTC. Translating it yields CASSLGLEIYEQYF.

The J gene is TRBJ1-1, the V gene TRBV29-1; no clear D. The CDR3 sequence is 12 residues long. From germline, CDR1 is SQVTM and CDR2 ANQGSEA. V was shortened by 7 bases and J by 3 bases, with 12 bases between the two germline ends. CDR3 DNA sequence: TGCAGCGCAAGACCGACCTACACTGAAGCTTTCTTT. Translated, it gives CSARPTYTEAFF. Complete variable domain (other parts from reference TRBV29-1 and TRBJ1-1): SAVISQKPSRDICQRGTSLTIQCQVDSQVTMMFWYRQQPGQSLTLIATANQGSEATYESGFVIDKFPISRPNLTFSTLTVSNMSPEDSSIYLCSARPTYTEAFFGQGTRLTVV.

The chain has TRBV27 and TRBJ1-1; D remains unclear. The CDR3 has 13 amino acids. CDR1 and CDR2 (germline): MNHEY, SMNVEV (reference sequence). Trimming stripped 10 bases from V and 1 base from J, with 13 bases between. CDR3 sequence: CATRWGANTEAFF. CDR3 nucleotides: TGTGCCACTCGATGGGGTGCGAACACTGAAGCTTTCTTT.

The chain recombines TRBV11-3 with TRBJ2-2; 10 bases align to TRBD1. The germline V gene encodes CDR1 SGHNT and CDR2 YENEEA. The V and J ends lost 4 bases and 4 bases, in that order; junction bases with no gene match: 9. CDR3 length equals 17 residues. The CDR3 is CASSYRRGTGVTGELFF. The CDR3 DNA follows: TGTGCCAGCAGCTACCGACGGGGGACAGGGGTCACCGGGGAGCTGTTTTTT.

The chain has TRBV28 and TRBJ1-4, with 10 bases that match TRBD1. The CDR3 is 15 amino acids. Per the germline V gene, CDR1 is MDHEN and CDR2 is SYDVKM. Trimming removed 5 bases from V and 8 bases from J; junction bases left unmatched: 8. CDR3: CASSQAGTGDEKLFF. DNA for the CDR3: TGTGCCAGCAGTCAAGCCGGGACAGGGGACGAAAAACTGTTTTTT.

The CDR3 loop is CASSSRAEGYGYTF. The CDR3 region has the DNA TGCGCCAGCAGCTCCCGGGCCGAGGGCTATGGCTACACCTTC. The chain uses TRBV5-1 and TRBJ1-2; D unclear. Germline V CDR1 and CDR2: SGHRS, YFSETQ. This CDR3 contains 14 residues. V was clipped by 3 bases and J by 4 bases, with 13 bases between them.

This clone was seen just once. The chain employs TRBV27 and TRBJ1-1; TRBD1 aligns across 7 bases. The CDR3 sequence is 15 residues long. V lost 6 bases and J lost 0; bases outside the gene matches: 7. Germline CDR1 MNHEY, CDR2 SMNVEV (reference sequence). In DNA form, the CDR3 reads TGTGCCAGCAGATATATGGGACAGCTGAACACTGAAGCTTTCTTT. This sequence encodes CASRYMGQLNTEAFF.

The genes are TRBV7-9 and TRBJ2-6; D is undetermined. V was cut by 8 bases and J by 4 bases, with 6 bases left in between. The CDR3 covers 12 residues. Per germline, CDR1 SEHNR and CDR2 FQNEAQ (reference sequence). CDR3 coding DNA: TGTGCCAGCCTCGGGGGGGCCAACGTCCTGACTTTC. Translation: CASLGGANVLTF.

This clone was counted a single time. The gene calls are TRBV25-1 and TRBJ1-5; no definite D call. There are 14 residues in the CDR3. The V end was cut by 3 bases, the J end by 3 bases, with 9 bases between. CDR1 is MGHDK and CDR2 is SYGVNS in the germline V gene. The CDR3 region has the DNA TGTGCCAGCAGTGAGGAAGTCACCAATCAGCCCCAGCATTTT. Translating it yields CASSEEVTNQPQHF.

This chain links TRBV5-1 with TRBJ2-7; D unclear. Germline V lookup: CDR1 SGHRS, CDR2 YFSETQ. CDR3 size: 13 residues. V lost 0 bases, J lost 5 bases, and 9 bases lay in between. The CDR3 region has the DNA TGCGCCAGCAGCTTGGGGCAGGCCGACGAGCAGTACTTC. Translated, it gives CASSLGQADEQYF.

As DNA, the CDR3 is TGTGCCTCTGACAGGGAATCCTCCTACGAGCAGTACTTC. Its protein is CASDRESSYEQYF. The J gene is TRBJ2-7, the V gene TRBV30; TRBD1 matches at 7 bases. Germline V CDR1 and CDR2: GTSNPN, SVGIG (reference sequence). This CDR3 has 13 amino acids. The J segment lost 0 bases and the V segment lost 7 bases, leaving 6 bases of the junction unmatched.

This clone has a single count. The chain has TRBV15 and TRBJ1-2; 8 bases agree with TRBD1. This CDR3 has 15 residues. V lost 3 bases, J lost 6 bases, and 9 bases stayed unmatched. Germline lookup yields CDR1 LNHNV and CDR2 YYDKDF (reference sequence). CDR3 coding DNA: TGTGCCACCAGCAGCCCGATTCAGGGGGCGGATGGCTACACCTTC. Translating gives CATSSPIQGADGYTF. The full variable domain, its missing parts supplied by reference TRBV15 and TRBJ1-2, is DAMVIQNPRYQVTQFGKPVTLSCSQTLNHNVMYWYQQKSSQAPKLLFHYYDKDFNNEADTPDNFQSRRPNTSFCFLDIRSPGLGDTAMYLCATSSPIQGADGYTFGSGTRLTVV.

The chain has TRBV4-2 and TRBJ2-7; D may be TRBD1 (11 bases). Trimming removed 3 bases at V and 5 bases at J, with 23 bases between. Germline-derived CDR1 and CDR2 are LGHNA and YNFKEQ. CDR3 length equals 17 residues. CDR3 protein: CASSQDRGRLAGDEQYF. The CDR3, as DNA: TGTGCCAGCAGCCAGGACAGGGGGCGGCTAGCGGGAGACGAGCAGTACTTC.